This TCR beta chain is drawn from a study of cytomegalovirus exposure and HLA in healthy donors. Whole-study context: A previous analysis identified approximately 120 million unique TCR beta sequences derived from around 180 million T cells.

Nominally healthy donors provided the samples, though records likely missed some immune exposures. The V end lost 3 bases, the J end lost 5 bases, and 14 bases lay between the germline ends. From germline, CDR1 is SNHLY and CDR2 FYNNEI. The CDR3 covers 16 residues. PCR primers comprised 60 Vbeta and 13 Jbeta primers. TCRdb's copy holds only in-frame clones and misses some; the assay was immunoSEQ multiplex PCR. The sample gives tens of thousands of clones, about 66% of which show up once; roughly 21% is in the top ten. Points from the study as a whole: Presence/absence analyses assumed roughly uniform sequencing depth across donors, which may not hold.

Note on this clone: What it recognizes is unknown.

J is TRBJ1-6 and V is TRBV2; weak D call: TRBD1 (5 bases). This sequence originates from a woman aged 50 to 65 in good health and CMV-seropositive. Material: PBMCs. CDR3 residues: CASSDIAGLNNSPLHF. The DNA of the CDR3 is TGTGCCAGCAGTGATATCGCAGGGCTAAATAATTCACCCCTCCACTTT.